The 8 T cell receptor beta chains reported below all come from one sample, sequenced in a study of lymphopenia after photon versus proton radiotherapy. The protocol was immunoSEQ multiplex PCR, while the TCRdb copy is restricted to in-frame clones and leaves out a portion. The sample includes more than 15,000 clones, around 85% of them seen just once. The sequences come from peripheral blood, collected from a patient treated with proton-based radiotherapy. These receptors were collected from a woman aged 55-70 years with cholangiocarcinoma. Some clones in this sample may be carry-over from other donors' samples.

This rearrangement joins TRBV10-2 to TRBJ2-3; TRBD1 might be the D (5 bases). Per germline, CDR1 WSHSY and CDR2 SAAADI. V lost 10 bases, J lost 4 bases, and 15 bases lay in between. This CDR3 is 13 amino acids long. CDR3 bases: TGCGCCACCACTGACAGTTTGGCAGATACGCAGTATTTT. Amino acid sequence: CATTDSLADTQYF.

This chain links TRBV4-1 with TRBJ1-2; D unclear. The CDR3 has 17 residues. With 1 base removed from V and 2 bases from J, the gap between germline ends came to 17 bases. Germline loops: CDR1 MGHRA, CDR2 YSYEKL. The CDR3 coding sequence is TGCGCCAGCAGCCAAGTTGGGAGGTCCTCTGCCAACTATGGCTACACCTTC. Translation gives CASSQVGRSSANYGYTF.

This clone is a singleton in its sample. The V gene is TRBV7-2, the J gene TRBJ2-2; D remains unclear. There are 14 residues in the CDR3. The V gene lost 5 bases and the J gene lost 7 bases, with 14 bases spanning the gap. CDR1 is SGHTA and CDR2 is FQGNSA in the germline V gene. The DNA of the CDR3 is TGTGCCAGCAGCCCACGGACGACGGGCGGGGAGCTGTTTTTT. This codes for CASSPRTTGGELFF.

This clone is a singleton in its sample. The V gene is TRBV6-5, the J gene TRBJ1-3; no clear D. The length of the CDR3 is 13 residues. V lost 0 bases and J 4 bases, leaving 4 bases between the germline ends. Looked up from germline, CDR1 is MNHEY and CDR2 is SVGAGI. This CDR3 reads CASSYSGGNTIYF. In nucleotides, the CDR3 is TGTGCCAGCAGTTACTCAGGCGGAAACACCATATATTTT.

The chain uses TRBV7-6 and TRBJ2-2; the D gene is possibly TRBD2 (5 bases). Germline V CDR1 and CDR2: SGHVS, FNYEAQ. V lost 1 base to trimming and J lost 5 bases, with 17 bases between them. This CDR3 comprises 17 residues. The CDR3 protein is CASSLVGRELATGELFF. In DNA, the CDR3 is TGTGCCAGCAGCTTAGTTGGCCGGGAACTCGCGACCGGGGAGCTGTTTTTT.

The J gene is TRBJ1-3, the V gene TRBV6-5; 9 bases are a match to TRBD1. Looked up from germline, CDR1 is MNHEY and CDR2 is SVGAGI. After removal of 5 bases from V and 1 base from J, the junction contained 3 bases not matched to a gene. The CDR3 has 15 amino acids. The CDR3 is CASSKDRGSGNTIYF. CDR3 in DNA: TGTGCCAGCAGTAAAGACAGGGGGTCTGGAAACACCATATATTTT.

V and J are TRBV5-8 and TRBJ1-5; D not certain. The CDR3 is made up of 13 amino acids. Trimming cost V 10 bases and J 2 bases, with 13 bases left between them. Per germline, CDR1 SGHTS and CDR2 YDEGEE. CDR3 residues: CADKDRGNQPQHF. CDR3 nucleotides: TGTGCCGACAAGGACCGGGGCAATCAGCCCCAGCATTTT.

The V gene is TRBV5-6, the J gene TRBJ2-5; D is perhaps TRBD2 (5 bases). Deletions cut 7 bases from V and 8 bases from J, with 6 bases between. The CDR3 loop spans 9 amino acids. Germline loops: CDR1 SGHDT, CDR2 YYEEEE. CDR3 region: CASRDTQYF. The CDR3 DNA follows: TGTGCCAGCCGGGATACCCAGTACTTC.